This T cell receptor (beta chain) was retrieved from a study of blood T cell repertoires in COVID-19. Overall study: The samples span acute and convalescent COVID-19 from the United States, Italy and Spain. Sample material is recorded as cDNA or gDNA derived from T cells, B-cell-depleted T cells, or PBMCs.

The CDR3 covers 15 residues. Looked up from germline, CDR1 is SGHTA and CDR2 is FQGNSA. The trim removed 1 base at V and 9 bases at J, leaving 6 bases unmatched. As processed by the authors: Amplified reference gene primers provided the basis for estimating nucleated cell counts. Repertoires were generated with immunoSEQ multiplex PCR, while TCRdb's copy carries only in-frame clones and drops some. The V and J calls and the clone size are those of that table, but D and trimming were determined from the DNA. Here the sample spans some 340,000 clones, 90% being singletons. This clone appeared once. The clonotype was recovered from a woman in her 30s who had been exposed to COVID-19. The chain carries TRBV7-2 and TRBJ1-6, with 7 bases identical to TRBD1. The specimen sequenced was PBMCs or T cells enriched from blood (not recorded which). CDR3 in DNA: TGTGCCAGCAGCTTAGTTGCAGGGGGGACTTCACCCCTCCACTTT. The encoded protein is CASSLVAGGTSPLHF.